One sample yielded the 13 T cell receptor beta chains listed below, sequenced in a study of blood T cell repertoires in COVID-19. Using immunoSEQ multiplex PCR, the repertoire was profiled, and TCRdb retains in-frame clones only, with some absent. The sample records more than 95,000 clones, about 88% being singletons. Sequenced sample: peripheral blood. Source of these receptors: a human donor in a cohort sampled during active COVID-19.

This clone was observed once. The rearrangement joins TRBV5-6 to TRBJ1-5; the match to TRBD1 covers 8 bases. The CDR3 loop spans 14 amino acids. Germline-derived CDR1 and CDR2 are SGHDT and YYEEEE. Trimming at V came to 4 bases and at J to 4 bases, leaving 4 bases not matched to a gene. The CDR3 DNA reads TGTGCCAGCAGCCGGAGGACAGGGAATCAGCCCCAGCATTTT. Its translation: CASSRRTGNQPQHF.

This chain uses TRBV5-1 with TRBJ2-7; D possibly corresponds to TRBD2 (5 bases). The ends were cut back, 0 bases at V and 3 bases at J, with 16 bases in the middle. CDR1 is SGHRS and CDR2 is YFSETQ in the germline V gene. This CDR3 spans 16 amino acids. CDR3 region: CASSLGEIGLIYEQYF. Here the CDR3 DNA reads TGCGCCAGCAGCTTGGGAGAGATAGGACTTATCTACGAGCAGTACTTC.

This chain links TRBV5-4 with TRBJ1-1, with D possibly TRBD1 on 6 matching bases. There are 15 residues in the CDR3. Deletions cut 9 bases from V and 1 base from J, with 19 bases between. Germline assignment: CDR1 SGHNT and CDR2 YYREEE (reference sequence). DNA for the CDR3: TGTGCCACTCAGTCCGCGGAACAGGGGAACACTGAAGCTTTCTTT. It codes for CATQSAEQGNTEAFF. The full variable domain, its missing parts supplied by reference TRBV5-4 and TRBJ1-1, is ETGVTQSPTHLIKTRGQQVTLRCSSQSGHNTVSWYQQALGQGPQFIFQYYREEENGRGNFPPRFSGLQFPNYSSELNVNALELDDSALYLCATQSAEQGNTEAFFGQGTRLTVV.

The CDR3 DNA sequence: TGTGCCAGCAGGCCGTCAACCCCCAGAACAGGAAACACCATATATTTT. It specifies CASRPSTPRTGNTIYF. This rearrangement joins TRBV7-9 to TRBJ1-3; the D is unclear. Trimming removed 6 bases at V and 4 bases at J, with 19 bases between. Germline assignment: CDR1 SEHNR and CDR2 FQNEAQ (reference sequence). The length of the CDR3 is 16 residues. Looking up the rest from reference TRBV7-9 and TRBJ1-3 gives the full variable domain: DTGVSQNPRHKITKRGQNVTFRCDPISEHNRLYWYRQTLGQGPEFLTYFQNEAQLEKSRLLSDRFSAERPKGSFSTLEIQRTEQGDSAMYLCASRPSTPRTGNTIYFGEGSWLTVV.

The rearrangement uses TRBV4-1 and TRBJ2-1; D may be TRBD2 (5 bases). The CDR3 runs to 15 residues. The V gene's germline CDR1 is MGHRA and CDR2 YSYEKL. The V end lost 7 bases, the J end lost 9 bases, and 22 bases lay between the germline ends. CDR3 DNA sequence: TGCGCCAGCACGCCTGGACCCAAGGGTCGGGGTGAGCAGTTCTTC. Its protein is CASTPGPKGRGEQFF.

The rearrangement links TRBV7-2 to TRBJ2-1, with D possibly matching TRBD2 (6 bases). Trimming pared 1 base from V and 3 bases from J, leaving 16 bases between. This CDR3 spans 17 amino acids. The V gene's germline CDR1 is SGHTA and CDR2 FQGNSA. CDR3 in DNA: TGTGCCAGCAGCTTAGAGCAACGGGAGCTACACTACAATGAGCAGTTCTTC. Translating gives CASSLEQRELHYNEQFF.

This clone was recorded a few times. The CDR3 DNA reads as TGTGCCAGCAGTTCTGGGGCTTACGGGGAGCAGTACTTC. It translates to CASSSGAYGEQYF. V usage is TRBV6-2 or TRBV6-3 and J usage is TRBJ2-7, with D perhaps TRBD1 (5 bases). There are 13 residues in the CDR3. Trimming took off 4 bases at V and 7 bases at J, with 14 bases between the two ends. Germline-derived CDR1 and CDR2 are MNHEY and SVGEGT.

The chain joins TRBV25-1 to TRBJ1-2; 7 nucleotides line up with TRBD1. This CDR3 contains 14 residues. Germline V gives CDR1 MGHDK, CDR2 SYGVNS. Germline trimming cut 8 bases from V and 7 bases from J; bases unmatched to any gene: 13. The CDR3 coding sequence is TGTGCCAGCTCCCTGGGGCAGGGGGGTAGTGGCTACACCTTC. It yields the protein CASSLGQGGSGYTF.

The gene calls are TRBV7-2 and TRBJ1-1, with 7 bases lining up with TRBD1. The CDR3 runs 14 residues. The germline V gene has CDR1 SGHTA and CDR2 FQGNSA. The junction had 4 bases not matched to a gene; V was cut back by 2 bases and J by 4 bases. Written as DNA, the CDR3 is TGTGCCAGCAGCTTACCAGGGGGACCCACTGAAGCTTTCTTT. Amino acids: CASSLPGGPTEAFF. Using reference TRBV7-2 and TRBJ1-1 for the parts outside the CDR3, the full variable domain is GAGVSQSPSNKVTEKGKDVELRCDPISGHTALYWYRQSLGQGLEFLIYFQGNSAPDKSGLPSDRFSAERTGGSVSTLTIQRTQQEDSAVYLCASSLPGGPTEAFFGQGTRLTVV.

This chain joins TRBV6-2 or TRBV6-3 and TRBJ1-1; possibly TRBD1 for D (5 bases). The V end lost 4 bases, the J end lost 0 bases, and 15 bases lay between the germline ends. The CDR3 spans 16 residues. Germline V gene sequence: CDR1 MNHEY, CDR2 SVGEGT. As DNA, the CDR3 is TGTGCCAGCAGTTTCCAGGGAGGGCACATGAACACTGAAGCTTTCTTT. This sequence encodes CASSFQGGHMNTEAFF.

This clone was found once. The chain recombines TRBV27 with TRBJ2-1, with 9 bases matching TRBD2. The germline V gene has CDR1 MNHEY and CDR2 SMNVEV (reference sequence). CDR3 size: 16 residues. The trim removed 5 bases at V and 5 bases at J, leaving 10 bases unmatched. CDR3 DNA: TGTGCCAGCAGTACATCTAGCGGGGAAATAAACAATGAGCAGTTCTTC. Amino acid sequence: CASSTSSGEINNEQFF.

V gene TRBV21-1 combines with J gene TRBJ2-3; the table's D call, TRBD2, has no DNA check behind it. TRBV21-1 is a recognized pseudogene. The CDR3 covers 14 residues. The CDR3 DNA sequence: TGTGCCAGCAGCAAAGCTCGCGTCCTTAATACGCAGTATTTT. Residues: CASSKARVLNTQYF.

This chain links TRBV7-2 with TRBJ2-5, with 11 bases aligning to TRBD2. After removal of 6 bases from V and 2 bases from J, the junction contained 5 bases not matched to a gene. Germline assignment: CDR1 SGHTA and CDR2 FQGNSA. The CDR3 is 15 residues long. CDR3 nucleotides: TGTGCCAGCAGTTTCATAGCGGGGGGGCAAGAGACCCAGTACTTC. Translating gives CASSFIAGGQETQYF. The entire variable domain, with the rest obtained from reference TRBV7-2 and TRBJ2-5, is as follows: GAGVSQSPSNKVTEKGKDVELRCDPISGHTALYWYRQSLGQGLEFLIYFQGNSAPDKSGLPSDRFSAERTGGSVSTLTIQRTQQEDSAVYLCASSFIAGGQETQYFGPGTRLLVL.